The 18 T cell receptor beta chains below all came from one sample that was sequenced in a study of T cells in localized non-small cell lung cancer. Sequenced by immunoSEQ multiplex PCR; TCRdb stores in-frame clones only, minus some. The sample carries around 1,200 clones, about 35% recorded once. The source was lung tumor tissue, collected before any cancer treatment. The receptor source for this set is a male donor aged 60 or over with stage I squamous cell lung carcinoma.

This clone is labeled as large. The chain carries TRBV28 and TRBJ1-1; TRBD1 is a possible D gene (5 bases). V lost 1 base and J lost 5, with 11 bases in between. The CDR3 sequence is 14 residues long. CDR1 and CDR2 (germline): MDHEN, SYDVKM. The CDR3, as DNA: TGTGCCAGCAGTTTATTCCAGGGAGGGACTGAAGCTTTCTTT. Translated, it gives CASSLFQGGTEAFF.

This chain links TRBV28 with TRBJ2-3, with 10 bases lining up with TRBD1. J was trimmed by 9 bases and V by 7 bases; bases with no gene match: 13. There are 15 residues in the CDR3. Germline V gene data show CDR1 as MDHEN and CDR2 as SYDVKM. In DNA form, the CDR3 reads TGTGCCAGCAATCTGCCGGGACAGGGGTCGTACACGCAGTATTTT. This sequence encodes CASNLPGQGSYTQYF.

Only a few counts were recorded for this clone. J is TRBJ2-7 and V is TRBV28; 8 positions agree with TRBD2. The CDR3 runs to 13 residues. With V trimmed by 6 bases and J by 7 bases, 8 bases remained unmatched. The germline V gene has CDR1 MDHEN and CDR2 SYDVKM. The chain's CDR3 is CASRYEGGREQYF. Here the CDR3 DNA reads TGTGCCAGCAGATACGAGGGCGGGAGGGAGCAGTACTTC. Full variable domain (remainder filled in from reference TRBV28 and TRBJ2-7): DVKVTQSSRYLVKRTGEKVFLECVQDMDHENMFWYRQDPGLGLRLIYFSYDVKMKEKGDIPEGYSVSREKKERFSLILESASTNQTSMYLCASRYEGGREQYFGPGTRLTVT.

This clone was recorded a few times. The chain is built from TRBV11-3 and TRBJ2-2, with D hard to call. Trimming pared 3 bases from V and 0 bases from J, leaving 11 bases between. The germline V gene encodes CDR1 SGHNT and CDR2 YENEEA. The CDR3 spans 16 residues. The CDR3 region has the DNA TGTGCCAGCAGCTTGTACGTCAACGCGAACACCGGGGAGCTGTTTTTT. Residues: CASSLYVNANTGELFF.

This clone has just a few counts. The rearrangement joins TRBV6-8 to TRBJ2-2, with 10 nucleotides matching TRBD1. Trimming removed 7 bases from V and 5 bases from J; junction bases left unmatched: 10. Germline assignment: CDR1 MNHGY and CDR2 SAAAGT. The CDR3 is 16 residues long. CDR3 in amino acids: CASKTPGTGVTGELFF. CDR3 DNA: TGTGCCAGCAAAACGCCCGGGACAGGGGTTACCGGGGAGCTGTTTTTT.

J is TRBJ1-5 and V is TRBV6-8, with 7 bases matching TRBD1. Germline-derived CDR1 and CDR2 are MNHGY and SAAAGT. The CDR3 sequence is 13 residues long. The J segment lost 15 bases and the V segment lost 5 bases, leaving 13 bases of the junction unmatched. This CDR3 reads CASSDGAGQIRHF. DNA of the CDR3: TGTGCCAGCAGTGATGGCGCGGGACAGATTAGGCATTTT.

The rearrangement joins TRBV19 to TRBJ1-1, with a weak D call TRBD1 (5 bases). CDR1 is LNHDA, CDR2 SQIVND, per germline (reference sequence). Trimming removed 8 bases from V and 0 bases from J, with 13 bases in between. The CDR3 length is 14 residues. The CDR3 region is CASGPTVMNTEAFF. The CDR3 region has the DNA TGTGCCAGTGGCCCGACAGTCATGAACACTGAAGCTTTCTTT.

In this sample, this clone turned up a few times. V is TRBV30 and J is TRBJ2-3, with D uncertain. Germline V gene lookup returns CDR1 GTSNPN and CDR2 SVGIG (reference sequence). The CDR3 contains 13 residues. The V end lost 3 bases, the J end lost 0 bases, and 7 bases lay between the germline ends. The CDR3: CAWSAGSTDTQYF. The DNA of the CDR3 is TGTGCCTGGAGCGCCGGGAGCACAGATACGCAGTATTTT.

This clone was seen just once. The chain employs TRBV19 and TRBJ2-6, with D uncertain. The CDR3 is 15 amino acids. V was shortened by 6 bases and J by 2 bases, with 11 bases between the two germline ends. Germline values: CDR1 LNHDA, CDR2 SQIVND (reference sequence). CDR3 residues: CASSPLAPGANVLTF. The CDR3 coding sequence is TGTGCCAGTAGCCCCCTTGCCCCTGGGGCCAACGTCCTGACTTTC.

The V and J genes are TRBV18 and TRBJ2-7; no clear D gene. V was pared by 3 bases and J by 1 base, with 16 bases between. This CDR3 comprises 16 residues. The V gene's germline CDR1 is KGHSH and CDR2 LQKENI. The CDR3 DNA reads as TGTGCCAGCTCACCTCTTCTGGGGAACCCTTCCTACGAGCAGTACTTC. Encoded protein: CASSPLLGNPSYEQYF.

Judged by abundance, this clone is medium-sized. The chain employs TRBV6-8 and TRBJ2-5; 8 bases match TRBD1. The V gene's germline CDR1 is MNHGY and CDR2 SAAAGT. CDR3 length: 14 amino acids. The CDR3: CASQQGDFRETQYF. Written as DNA, the CDR3 is TGTGCAAGCCAACAGGGGGATTTTAGGGAGACCCAGTACTTC.

The chain couples TRBV28 to TRBJ1-5; possibly TRBD1 for D (5 bases). CDR1 and CDR2 (germline): MDHEN, SYDVKM. The CDR3 is 15 residues long. Trimming pared 6 bases from V and 3 bases from J, leaving 15 bases between. The CDR3 DNA follows: TGTGCCAGCAGCTTACAGGCCCCCAACAATCAGCCCCAGCATTTT. Its translation is CASSLQAPNNQPQHF.

The V call is TRBV19, the J call TRBJ1-2, with a tentative D call TRBD1 (5 bases). Trimming cost V 4 bases and J 2 bases, with 11 bases left between them. CDR1 and CDR2 from the germline V gene are LNHDA and SQIVND (reference sequence). CDR3 size: 14 residues. The CDR3 bases are TGTGCCAGTAGTAGGGGCTGGGGGAACTATGGCTACACCTTC. It codes for CASSRGWGNYGYTF.

The chain joins TRBV11-3 to TRBJ2-7; TRBD1 matches at 10 bases. The trim removed 4 bases at V and 4 bases at J, leaving 4 bases unmatched. CDR1 is SGHNT and CDR2 is YENEEA in the germline V gene. This CDR3 is 14 amino acids long. The CDR3: CASSSGQGWYEQYF. CDR3 coding DNA: TGTGCCAGCAGCTCGGGACAGGGGTGGTACGAGCAGTACTTC.

The chain is built from TRBV29-1 and TRBJ1-4; D call uncertain. CDR1 is SQVTM and CDR2 is ANQGSEA in the germline V gene. Trimming removed 2 bases from V and 8 bases from J, with 12 bases in between. The CDR3 extends over 13 amino acids. CDR3 amino acids: CSVESGSREKLFF. In DNA, the CDR3 is TGCAGCGTTGAAAGCGGTTCGCGGGAAAAACTGTTTTTT.

This clone was counted between two and nine times. The chain combines TRBV10-3 with TRBJ2-7; 7 bases line up with TRBD2. The CDR3 is made up of 14 amino acids. Per germline, CDR1 ENHRY and CDR2 SYGVKD. V lost 0 bases to trimming and J lost 4 bases; unmatched junction nucleotides: 3. The chain's CDR3 is CAISESGGSYEQYF. The CDR3 bases are TGTGCCATCAGTGAGTCGGGCGGGAGTTACGAGCAGTACTTC.

This clone was picked up a small number of times. One end of the junction does not line up with germline, which may come from a read error. This chain joins TRBV11-3 and TRBJ1-5; tentatively, D is TRBD1 (5 bases). The length of the CDR3 is 15 residues. The germline CDR1 and CDR2 sequences are SGHNT and YENEEA. The CDR3: CASNLEGVRGQPQHF. The CDR3 DNA follows: TGTGCCAGCAACTTAGAAGGGGTTCGTGGTCAGCCCCAGCATTTT.

This clone was recorded a few times. V usage is TRBV19 and J usage is TRBJ2-2; TRBD1 aligns across 9 bases. This CDR3 has 16 amino acids. The J segment lost 3 bases and the V segment lost 6 bases, leaving 8 bases of the junction unmatched. CDR1 LNHDA and CDR2 SQIVND come from the germline V gene (reference sequence). The CDR3 DNA sequence: TGTGCCAGTAGACCCCCCCGGACAGGGGACACCGGGGAGCTGTTTTTT. Its protein product is CASRPPRTGDTGELFF.